These 5 T cell receptor beta chains were all obtained from the same sample, sequenced in a study of blood T cell repertoires in COVID-19. The table came from immunoSEQ multiplex PCR; TCRdb's copy has only in-frame clones and leaves some out. Among over 250,000 clones listed, more than 85% were seen once. Sequencing used PBMCs or T cells enriched from blood (not recorded which). The receptors here all came from a middle-aged man who had recovered from COVID-19.

The chain joins TRBV19 to TRBJ2-2; no reliable D call. The CDR3 contains 14 residues. CDR1 is LNHDA and CDR2 is SQIVND in the germline V gene (reference sequence). V dropped 3 bases and J dropped 1 base, with 6 bases sitting between them. CDR3: CASSIAQNTGELFF. The CDR3, as DNA: TGTGCCAGTAGTATTGCACAGAACACCGGGGAGCTGTTTTTT. Looking up the rest from reference TRBV19 and TRBJ2-2 gives the full variable domain: DGGITQSPKYLFRKEGQNVTLSCEQNLNHDAMYWYRQDPGQGLRLIYYSQIVNDFQKGDIAEGYSVSREKKESFPLTVTSAQKNPTAFYLCASSIAQNTGELFFGEGSRLTVL.

The chain recombines TRBV1 with TRBJ2-1; the table calls TRBD2, which could not be checked here. TRBV1 is annotated as a pseudogene. This CDR3 contains 17 residues. CDR3 sequence reads: CTSSQVTTVHRYNEQFF. CDR3 nucleotides: TGCACCAGCAGCCAAGTAACGACTGTACATCGGTATAATGAGCAGTTCTTC.

V is TRBV6-1 and J is TRBJ2-2, with D tentatively TRBD1 (5 bases). The V end lost 0 bases, the J end lost 1 base, and 9 bases lay between the germline ends. CDR1 is MNHNS, CDR2 SASEGT, per germline. This CDR3 is 16 amino acids long. CDR3 coding DNA: TGTGCCAGCAGTGAAGCGCCAACAGGGAACACCGGGGAGCTGTTTTTT. Encoded protein: CASSEAPTGNTGELFF.

This clone came up once. The chain employs TRBV19 and TRBJ1-5; D remains unclear. CDR3 length: 16 amino acids. Germline lookup yields CDR1 LNHDA and CDR2 SQIVND (reference sequence). The ends were cut back, 4 bases at V and 0 bases at J, with 13 bases in the middle. The CDR3, as DNA: TGTGCCAGTAGTACGACACATGAGTATAGCAATCAGCCCCAGCATTTT. It translates to CASSTTHEYSNQPQHF.

The chain carries TRBV11-3 and TRBJ1-6; 9 nucleotides line up with TRBD1. V was pared by 1 base and J by 11 bases, with 3 bases of the junction left unmatched. The CDR3 runs to 14 residues. The V gene's germline CDR1 is SGHNT and CDR2 YENEEA. The CDR3 region is CASSLVRQGAPLHF. CDR3 DNA sequence: TGTGCCAGCAGCTTAGTTCGACAGGGGGCACCCCTCCACTTT. The full variable domain, rest sourced from reference TRBV11-3 and TRBJ1-6, is EAGVVQSPRYKIIEKKQPVAFWCNPISGHNTLYWYLQNLGQGPELLIRYENEEAVDDSQLPKDRFSAERLKGVDSTLKIQPAELGDSAVYLCASSLVRQGAPLHFGNGTRLTVT.